These 24 T cell receptor beta chains originate from one sample sequenced in a study of vaccination effects on CD4 cells after COVID-19. Having been cultured for roughly 9 days, the cells underwent CD4+ T cell isolation. A PCR test confirmed that the person had SARS-CoV-2 infection between March and December 2020. It was two doses of either the BNT162b2 or mRNA-1273 vaccine that participants received. The antigens of these receptors remain unknown. Profiling relied on immunoSEQ multiplex PCR, and the TCRdb table lists in-frame clones only, not all of them. The sample consists of around 50,000 clones, around three quarters of them appearing once. The sequenced sample was CD4+ T cells from PBMCs cultured without peptide, obtained after COVID-19 vaccination. The receptor source for this set is a human donor who had a prior SARS-CoV-2 infection.

The chain joins TRBV11-2 to TRBJ2-3; 14 bases map to TRBD2. There are 17 residues in the CDR3. Germline V gene data show CDR1 as SGHAT and CDR2 as FQNNGV. J was trimmed by 3 bases and V by 5 bases; bases with no gene match: 7. In nucleotides, the CDR3 is TGTGCCAGCAGCGCGGGACTAGCGGGAGCTGGAACAGATACGCAGTATTTT. Encoded protein: CASSAGLAGAGTDTQYF. The variable domain in full, completed from reference TRBV11-2 and TRBJ2-3, reads EAGVAQSPRYKIIEKRQSVAFWCNPISGHATLYWYQQILGQGPKLLIQFQNNGVVDDSQLPKDRFSAERLKGVDSTLKIQPAKLEDSAVYLCASSAGLAGAGTDTQYFGPGTRLTVL.

This clone was counted a single time. V and J are TRBV7-2 and TRBJ2-1; D gene unclear. This CDR3 spans 14 amino acids. V was pared by 2 bases and J by 4 bases, with 9 bases between. Per the germline V gene, CDR1 is SGHTA and CDR2 is FQGNSA. The CDR3 DNA sequence: TGTGCCAGCAGCTTATATGTAGAGTACAATGAGCAGTTCTTC. Translated: CASSLYVEYNEQFF.

The V and J genes are TRBV3-1 (or the pseudogene TRBV3-2) and TRBJ2-5; D ambiguous. Trimming left V 2 bases short and J 2 bases short, with 12 bases between. CDR1 is LGHDT and CDR2 is YNNKEL in the germline V gene (reference sequence). The CDR3 contains 15 residues. This CDR3 reads CASSQFLDRQETQYF. The CDR3, as DNA: TGTGCCAGCAGCCAATTCCTAGACCGTCAAGAGACCCAGTACTTC.

This chain joins TRBV9 and TRBJ1-6; TRBD1 agrees at 10 bases. The length of the CDR3 is 14 residues. V shed 4 bases, J shed 11 bases, and the junction held 6 bases outside the gene matches. Germline lookup yields CDR1 SGDLS and CDR2 YYNGEE. CDR3: CASSPGTGVPPLHF. CDR3 in DNA: TGTGCCAGCAGCCCCGGGACAGGGGTTCCACCCCTCCACTTT.

Points on this clone: A read error may produce the germline difference seen at one junction end. The rearrangement uses TRBV7-7 and TRBJ2-5; D perhaps matches TRBD1 (5 bases). From germline, CDR1 is SSHAT and CDR2 FNYEAQ (reference sequence). This CDR3 contains 15 residues. The CDR3 region has the DNA TGTGCTAGCAGCTTAACGTGGGGCTCCCAAGAGACCCAGTACTTC. It translates to CASSLTWGSQETQYF. The full variable domain, in which reference TRBV7-7 and TRBJ2-5 provide the parts outside the CDR3, is GAGVSQSPRYKVTKRGQDVTLRCDPISSHATLYWYQQALGQGPEFLTYFNYEAQPDKSGLPSDRFSAERPEGSISTLTIQRTEQRDSAMYRCASSLTWGSQETQYFGPGTRLLVL.

V gene TRBV5-7 combines with J gene TRBJ2-1; 8 bases align to TRBD1. TRBV5-7 is an ORF, and what it does is uncertain. Trimming at V came to 1 base and at J to 0 bases, leaving 3 bases not matched to a gene. This CDR3 has 16 residues. This chain's CDR3 is CASSLQGAGSYNEQFF. CDR3 sequence (DNA): TGTGCCAGCAGCTTGCAGGGGGCTGGCTCCTACAATGAGCAGTTCTTC.

A single count supports this clone. The CDR3 nucleotides read TGTGCCAGCAGCTTAAGTCTGGGACTCGACACGGGCAATGAGCAGTTCTTC. This sequence encodes CASSLSLGLDTGNEQFF. The chain joins TRBV7-3 to TRBJ2-1; TRBD2 might be the D (6 bases). Germline-derived CDR1 and CDR2 are SGHTA and FQGTGA. Deletions cut 1 base from V and 6 bases from J, with 19 bases between. The CDR3 runs 17 residues.

This clone was recorded a few times. V usage is TRBV20-1 and J usage is TRBJ1-6, with D possibly matching TRBD1 (6 bases). Germline CDR1 DFQATT, CDR2 SNEGSKA (reference sequence). The CDR3 is 13 amino acids. V gave up 3 bases and J gave up 7 bases, with 10 bases separating them. CDR3 amino acids: CSASGDRNSPLHF. CDR3 coding DNA: TGCAGTGCTAGTGGTGACAGGAATTCACCCCTCCACTTT.

V and J are TRBV5-1 and TRBJ2-2; D ambiguous. This CDR3 contains 15 residues. Germline V gene lookup returns CDR1 SGHRS and CDR2 YFSETQ. Trimming removed 1 base at V and 1 base at J, with 8 bases between. CDR3 nucleotide sequence: TGCGCCAGCAGCTTGTCCCGGCGGAACACCGGGGAGCTGTTTTTT. Translated, it gives CASSLSRRNTGELFF.

The chain carries TRBV7-6 and TRBJ2-7; 9 nucleotides align to TRBD1. Germline V gene lookup returns CDR1 SGHVS and CDR2 FNYEAQ. There are 16 residues in the CDR3. V lost 2 bases, J lost 3 bases, and 8 bases stayed unmatched. The CDR3 DNA reads as TGTGCCAGCAGCTTAACTCCGGGACAGGGTAGCTACGAGCAGTACTTC. It yields the protein CASSLTPGQGSYEQYF.

V usage is TRBV9 and J usage is TRBJ2-3; 8 positions match TRBD2. In germline, CDR1 is SGDLS, CDR2 YYNGEE. This CDR3 has 15 residues. Trimming cost V 1 base and J 3 bases; bases outside gene matches: 4. The CDR3 DNA reads TGTGCCAGCAGCGTAACGCCTAGCGGGACAGATACGCAGTATTTT. It encodes CASSVTPSGTDTQYF.

The chain recombines TRBV5-1 with TRBJ1-6; D perhaps matches TRBD1 (5 bases). Trimming took 4 bases from V and 11 from J, leaving 10 bases between them. The length of the CDR3 is 12 residues. Germline V gives CDR1 SGHRS, CDR2 YFSETQ. As DNA, the CDR3 is TGCGCCAGCAGCCAGGGTTTTGCACCCCTCCACTTT. It is translated as CASSQGFAPLHF.

This CDR3 is CASSYSGEPYGYTF. CDR3 DNA sequence: TGTGCCAGCAGTTACTCGGGGGAACCCTATGGCTACACCTTC. This chain links TRBV6-6 with TRBJ1-2; D may be TRBD1 (5 bases). The CDR3 consists of 14 residues. Trimming shortened V by 0 bases and J by 4 bases, and 9 bases separated the two germline ends. Germline V CDR1 and CDR2: MNHNY, SVGAGI (reference sequence).

This chain links TRBV7-2 with TRBJ2-1; 9 bases align to TRBD2. The CDR3 totals 17 residues. J was trimmed by 4 bases and V by 4 bases; bases with no gene match: 11. Looked up from germline, CDR1 is SGHTA and CDR2 is FQGNSA. The CDR3 region is CASSYQFTSGRYNEQFF. As DNA, the CDR3 is TGTGCCAGCAGCTATCAATTTACTAGCGGGCGTTACAATGAGCAGTTCTTC.

This chain links TRBV5-5 with TRBJ2-5; 10 bases align to TRBD1. V shed 6 bases and J 5 bases; nucleotides not matched to a gene: 16. The CDR3 is 17 amino acids. Germline CDR1 reads SGHKS; CDR2 reads YYEKEE (reference sequence). CDR3 sequence reads: CASTYDPGGTGEETQYF. The CDR3 DNA follows: TGTGCCAGCACCTACGACCCGGGGGGGACAGGGGAGGAGACCCAGTACTTC.

V gene TRBV7-3 combines with J gene TRBJ2-3; D possibly corresponds to TRBD2 (6 bases). Germline values: CDR1 SGHTA, CDR2 FQGTGA. The CDR3 is made up of 15 amino acids. V lost 2 bases, J lost 0 bases, and 9 bases lay in between. CDR3 nucleotides: TGTGCCAGCAGCTTAGCCGGGAGAAGCACAGATACGCAGTATTTT. It codes for CASSLAGRSTDTQYF. Complete variable domain (other parts from reference TRBV7-3 and TRBJ2-3): GAGVSQTPSNKVTEKGKYVELRCDPISGHTALYWYRQSLGQGPEFLIYFQGTGAADDSGLPNDRFFAVRPEGSVSTLKIQRTERGDSAVYLCASSLAGRSTDTQYFGPGTRLTVL.

This chain joins TRBV5-1 and TRBJ2-1; D perhaps matches TRBD2 (5 bases). The CDR3 totals 16 residues. Germline CDR1 SGHRS, CDR2 YFSETQ. V gave up 0 bases and J gave up 14 bases, with 24 bases separating them. For the CDR3, the DNA is TGCGCCAGCAGCTTGGGTGGGGATCGGGCGGTCCTCGGGGAGTTCTTC. It translates to CASSLGGDRAVLGEFF.

This chain connects TRBV2 to TRBJ2-7; D is possibly TRBD2 (5 bases). From germline, CDR1 is SNHLY and CDR2 FYNNEI. V dropped 7 bases and J dropped 1 base, with 14 bases sitting between them. The CDR3 has 14 residues. The CDR3 protein is CASTTQRESYEQYF. The CDR3 DNA sequence: TGTGCCAGCACAACCCAGAGGGAATCCTACGAGCAGTACTTC.

The chain carries TRBV11-3 and TRBJ2-3; D ambiguous. Germline V gene sequence: CDR1 SGHNT, CDR2 YENEEA. Trimming cost V 3 bases and J 2 bases, with 9 bases left between them. The CDR3 loop spans 14 amino acids. The CDR3 loop reads CASSFGEITDTQYF. As DNA, the CDR3 is TGTGCCAGCAGCTTCGGAGAGATCACAGATACGCAGTATTTT. The entire variable domain, with the rest obtained from reference TRBV11-3 and TRBJ2-3, is as follows: EAGVVQSPRYKIIEKKQPVAFWCNPISGHNTLYWYLQNLGQGPELLIRYENEEAVDDSQLPKDRFSAERLKGVDSTLKIQPAELGDSAVYLCASSFGEITDTQYFGPGTRLTVL.

J is TRBJ2-5 and V is TRBV7-2; 10 bases line up with TRBD2. The V gene end was trimmed by 4 bases and the J gene end by 5 bases; junction bases not matched to a gene: 10. Per germline, CDR1 SGHTA and CDR2 FQGNSA. The CDR3 contains 16 residues. In DNA, the CDR3 is TGTGCCAGCAGCTCTTCCGGGACTAGCGTAAAGGAGACCCAGTACTTC. Translated, it gives CASSSSGTSVKETQYF.

The chain links TRBV5-1 to TRBJ1-2; a weak D match, TRBD1 (5 bases). Germline V gene lookup returns CDR1 SGHRS and CDR2 YFSETQ. This CDR3 comprises 14 residues. The V gene lost 0 bases and the J gene lost 4 bases, with 10 bases spanning the gap. The CDR3 DNA sequence: TGCGCCAGCAGCTTGGTGGGACGGAGCTATGGCTACACCTTC. Protein: CASSLVGRSYGYTF.

As to this clone: The junction and the germline gene differ at one end; a read error may be behind it. The chain employs TRBV11-3 and TRBJ2-7; the D gene is possibly TRBD2 (7 bases). This CDR3 region has 12 residues. Germline V CDR1 and CDR2: SGHNT, YENEEA. The CDR3 spells CASSPRGDTISF. The CDR3 DNA reads as TGTGCCAGCAGCCCTCGGGGGGACACGATTAGTTTC.

This chain uses TRBV5-4 with TRBJ2-3; 9 bases align to TRBD1. V was pared by 3 bases and J by 1 base, with 6 bases of the junction left unmatched. Germline V gives CDR1 SGHNT, CDR2 YYREEE (reference sequence). The CDR3 is made up of 16 amino acids. Here the CDR3 DNA reads TGTGCCAGCAGCTCCTGGGACAGGGATGGCACAGATACGCAGTATTTT. Translation: CASSSWDRDGTDTQYF.

The gene calls are TRBV5-5 and TRBJ1-2, with TRBD1 matching over 7 bases. The CDR3 has 15 amino acids. V lost 4 bases and J lost 7; bases outside the gene matches: 13. Germline V CDR1 and CDR2: SGHKS, YYEKEE (reference sequence). CDR3 bases: TGTGCCAGCAGCGCACTGGCGACAGGGTCGGGTGGCTACACCTTC. This translates into CASSALATGSGGYTF.